Listed below are T cell receptor beta chains from one sample, sequenced in a study of blood T cell repertoires in COVID-19. The table came from immunoSEQ multiplex PCR; TCRdb's copy has only in-frame clones and leaves some out. The sample includes around 100,000 clones, approximately 93% of them seen just once. The sequenced material came from peripheral blood. These TCRs come from a man aged 50 to 60 with active COVID-19. Each CDR3 is given with its conserved first and last residue. Fields, in order: CDR3 length, clone size, V gene, D gene, J gene, CDR3 protein, CDR3 DNA. A D gene is named only where the DNA matches it firmly. Size tells how often a clone was seen (once, few, many) or the class of an expanded clone, and some rows leave it out.

16,.,TRBV9,.,TRBJ2-5,CASSVGGGGVGETQYF,TGTGCCAGCAGCGTAGGGGGAGGGGGAGTGGGAGAGACCCAGTACTTC
14,.,TRBV7-8,TRBD1,TRBJ1-3,CASSSEDRGNTIYF,TGTGCCAGCAGCTCGGAGGACAGGGGAAACACCATATATTTT
16,.,TRBV28,.,TRBJ1-2,CASSLGLEGLPDGYTF,TGTGCCAGCAGTCTGGGGTTGGAGGGGCTTCCCGATGGCTACACCTTC
15,.,TRBV9,.,TRBJ2-3,CASSFRQPSTDTQYF,TGTGCCAGCAGCTTCCGACAGCCTAGCACAGATACGCAGTATTTT
16,.,TRBV7-2,.,TRBJ1-1,CASSFVAGFMNTEAFF,TGTGCCAGCAGCTTTGTGGCAGGATTCATGAACACTGAAGCTTTCTTT
15,.,TRBV6-1,.,TRBJ2-7,CASSESEASFMEQYF,TGTGCCAGCAGTGAGTCAGAGGCGTCTTTCATGGAGCAGTACTTC
17,.,TRBV10-2,TRBD2,TRBJ2-1,CASSDARLAGSYNEQFF,TGCGCCAGCAGTGATGCCCGACTAGCGGGCTCCTACAATGAGCAGTTCTTC
16,.,TRBV5-8,TRBD1,TRBJ1-2,CASSLRTGNFNYGYTF,TGTGCCAGCAGTCTCAGGACAGGGAACTTCAACTATGGCTACACCTTC
15,.,TRBV18,TRBD1,TRBJ2-7,CASSQSTGISYEQYF,TGTGCCAGCTCCCAATCGACAGGGATCTCCTACGAGCAGTACTTC
15,few,TRBV7-9,.,TRBJ1-1,CASSLAWGVNTEAFF,TGTGCCAGCAGCTTAGCTTGGGGGGTGAACACTGAAGCTTTCTTT
14,.,TRBV19,TRBD1,TRBJ2-1,CASSMGQFGNEQFF,TGTGCCAGTAGTATGGGACAGTTTGGCAATGAGCAGTTCTTC
16,.,TRBV18,TRBD1,TRBJ1-2,CASSPYDRGLNYGYTF,TGTGCCAGCTCACCGTATGACAGGGGGCTAAACTATGGCTACACCTTC
11,.,TRBV20-1,TRBD2,TRBJ2-5,CSSGLQETQYF,TGCAGTTCGGGACTACAAGAGACCCAGTACTTC
15,.,TRBV25-1,TRBD1,TRBJ1-4,CASSEGTATNEKLFF,TGTGCCAGCAGTGAGGGGACAGCAACTAATGAAAAACTGTTTTTT